A selection of T cell receptor beta chains follows, all from one sample in a study of T cell responses to AZD1222 COVID-19 vaccine. Sequenced by immunoSEQ multiplex PCR; TCRdb stores in-frame clones only, minus some. Of 100,000 to 110,000 clones in the sample, about 93% are singletons; the top ten hold about 1.5%. The material sequenced was peripheral blood, taken on day 0 of AZD1222 vaccination. All receptors come from an adult in good health. CDR3s include the opening cysteine and the closing phenylalanine or tryptophan. Fields, in order: CDR3 DNA, CDR3 protein, D gene, clone size, V gene, J gene. D genes are given only for firm matches. Some rows mark clone size as missing; the rest say once, few, many or name a class of expanded clone.

cdr3_nt: TGTGCCTGGAGTTGGGCCCCCCGGGGAACGAACACTGAAGCTTTCTTT
cdr3_aa: CAWSWAPRGTNTEAFF
d_call: .
clone_size: once
v_call: TRBV30
j_call: TRBJ1-1

cdr3_nt: TGTGCCAGCTCACCACCAAACCAAGAGACCCAGTACTTC
cdr3_aa: CASSPPNQETQYF
d_call: .
clone_size: .
v_call: TRBV18
j_call: TRBJ2-5

cdr3_nt: TGTGCCACACACTCACAGGGGGCGAAACAGCCCCAGCATTTT
cdr3_aa: CATHSQGAKQPQHF
d_call: TRBD1
clone_size: .
v_call: TRBV28
j_call: TRBJ1-5

cdr3_nt: TGTGCCAGCAGTTTCTCGGACAGTTTAAGGAAGCGAGGCTACACCTTC
cdr3_aa: CASSFSDSLRKRGYTF
d_call: .
clone_size: .
v_call: TRBV28
j_call: TRBJ1-2

cdr3_nt: TGTGCCAGCAGTTCCTACAGACAGGGTGGGAGTGAAAAACTGTTTTTT
cdr3_aa: CASSSYRQGGSEKLFF
d_call: TRBD1
clone_size: .
v_call: TRBV27
j_call: TRBJ1-4

cdr3_nt: TGTGCCAGTAGTGACGGCCTCGGGAGGCTCATCGACGAGCAGTACTTC
cdr3_aa: CASSDGLGRLIDEQYF
d_call: TRBD2
clone_size: .
v_call: TRBV19
j_call: TRBJ2-7

cdr3_nt: TGTGCCAGTTCCCCTCGACAGTCGGCCCATCAGCCCCAGCATTTT
cdr3_aa: CASSPRQSAHQPQHF
d_call: .
clone_size: .
v_call: TRBV19
j_call: TRBJ1-5

cdr3_nt: TGCGCCAGCTCGCAAGGGGACTCCTACAATGAGCAGTTCTTC
cdr3_aa: CASSQGDSYNEQFF
d_call: .
clone_size: .
v_call: TRBV4-1
j_call: TRBJ2-1

cdr3_nt: TGTGCCAGCAGCTTGGACCCAGGGGGCGAGCGCACCGGGGAGCTGTTTTTT
cdr3_aa: CASSLDPGGERTGELFF
d_call: TRBD1
clone_size: .
v_call: TRBV5-6
j_call: TRBJ2-2

cdr3_nt: TGCGCCAGCAGCTCAGCGGGGGGGATCATAGACACCATATATTTT
cdr3_aa: CASSSAGGIIDTIYF
d_call: .
clone_size: .
v_call: TRBV5-1
j_call: TRBJ1-3

cdr3_nt: TGTGCCAGCAGTGAATCCGGGATTAACTATGGCTACACCTTC
cdr3_aa: CASSESGINYGYTF
d_call: .
clone_size: .
v_call: TRBV6-1
j_call: TRBJ1-2

cdr3_nt: TGTGCCAGCAGCTTGCCAGGCGCCCTAAATAATTCACCCCTCCACTTT
cdr3_aa: CASSLPGALNNSPLHF
d_call: .
clone_size: .
v_call: TRBV5-5
j_call: TRBJ1-6

cdr3_nt: TGCAGCGTTGTATCAGGGATTGAAGAAAAACTGTTTTTT
cdr3_aa: CSVVSGIEEKLFF
d_call: .
clone_size: .
v_call: TRBV29-1
j_call: TRBJ1-4

cdr3_nt: TGTGCCAGCAGCGGGAATCAGCCCCAGCATTTT
cdr3_aa: CASSGNQPQHF
d_call: .
clone_size: .
v_call: TRBV28
j_call: TRBJ1-5

cdr3_nt: TGCGCCAGCACCTTGGTGGCAGGCACCACCACTGAAGCTTTCTTT
cdr3_aa: CASTLVAGTTTEAFF
d_call: .
clone_size: .
v_call: TRBV5-1
j_call: TRBJ1-1

cdr3_nt: TGTGCCAGCAGCCTTGAAAGACAGGGCGGTGGGGAGACCCAGTACTTC
cdr3_aa: CASSLERQGGGETQYF
d_call: TRBD1
clone_size: .
v_call: TRBV7-9
j_call: TRBJ2-5

cdr3_nt: TGTGCCAGCTCACCGCTAGATGACTCGTCCGGGGAGCTGTTTTTT
cdr3_aa: CASSPLDDSSGELFF
d_call: .
clone_size: .
v_call: TRBV18
j_call: TRBJ2-2

cdr3_nt: TGTGCCAGCCGGACTCGGGGAGAAAAACTGTTTTTT
cdr3_aa: CASRTRGEKLFF
d_call: .
clone_size: .
v_call: TRBV3-1/TRBV3-2
j_call: TRBJ1-4

cdr3_nt: TGTGCCAGCAGCCACACCCAGGGGGCGGGCGGCTACACCTTC
cdr3_aa: CASSHTQGAGGYTF
d_call: TRBD1
clone_size: .
v_call: TRBV3-1/TRBV3-2
j_call: TRBJ1-2

cdr3_nt: TGCGCCACCGGGGACAGGCAAAATCAGCCCCAGCATTTT
cdr3_aa: CATGDRQNQPQHF
d_call: TRBD1
clone_size: .
v_call: TRBV10-2
j_call: TRBJ1-5

cdr3_nt: TGTGCCAGCAGTGAACGGGGACCCATCACAGATACGCAGTATTTT
cdr3_aa: CASSERGPITDTQYF
d_call: .
clone_size: .
v_call: TRBV6-1
j_call: TRBJ2-3

cdr3_nt: TGTGCCAGCAGTGAAGGGGGACAGGGGGCTGGTGAAAAACTGTTTTTT
cdr3_aa: CASSEGGQGAGEKLFF
d_call: TRBD1
clone_size: .
v_call: TRBV6-1
j_call: TRBJ1-4

cdr3_nt: TGTGCCAGCAGCTTACTTTCTGTGGGCTACGAGCAGTACTTC
cdr3_aa: CASSLLSVGYEQYF
d_call: .
clone_size: .
v_call: TRBV7-3
j_call: TRBJ2-7